The T cell receptor beta chain described here comes from a study of CD8+CD57+ T cells in acquired aplastic anemia. The V segment lost 2 bases and the J segment 8 bases; nucleotides outside the gene matches: 10. The germline V gene encodes CDR1 GTSNPN and CDR2 SVGIG (reference sequence). This CDR3 has 15 residues. Study conclusions and caveats: Overlap between patients and controls comprised twenty-nine CD8+ CDR3 sequences.

Both TCR beta VDJ combination and CDR3 sequence profiling were carried out. Genomic DNA was the template for this profiling. One entry per CDR3 protein, called by TCRdb with MiXCR from the reads. The repertoire holds about 220,000 distinct CDR3 sequences, with 45% to 50% as singletons. Of note for this clonotype: Its antigen is not known.

By flow cytometry, patients selected for sequencing had shown an expansion of CD8+CD57+ cells. The V call is TRBV30, the J call TRBJ2-1; 9 bases align to TRBD1. This TCR derives from a human donor with aplastic anemia. The sample consisted of sorted CD4+, CD8+, or CD8+CD57+ T cells (not recorded which) from PBMCs. The CDR3 DNA is TGTGCCTGGAGTACCGGACAGGGGAGCAAGGATGAGCAGTTCTTC. Protein product: CAWSTGQGSKDEQFF.